This T cell receptor (beta chain) was captured in a study of blood T cell repertoires in COVID-19. Overall study: T cells, B-cell-depleted T cells, or PBMCs provided the cDNA or gDNA that served as material.

This clone came up once. Individuals drawn from around 25 US areas were roughly 18 to 95 years old. Libraries were prepared by immunoSEQ multiplex PCR; TCRdb keeps only in-frame clonotypes and omits some of them. This table holds 160,000 or so clones, 84% found once. The germline V gene encodes CDR1 MGHDK and CDR2 SYGVNS. With 7 bases removed from V and 0 bases from J, the gap between germline ends came to 19 bases. The CDR3 totals 17 residues. This chain uses TRBV25-1 with TRBJ2-1; D perhaps matches TRBD2 (6 bases). The sample comprised PBMCs or T cells enriched from blood (not recorded which). The receptor was derived from a man aged 50-59 years who had recovered from COVID-19. CDR3 DNA sequence: TGTGCCAGCACTTCCACCCGGGACTCTAGCTCCTACAATGAGCAGTTCTTC. It specifies CASTSTRDSSSYNEQFF.